This TCR beta chain was found in a study of radiation and T cells in renal cell carcinoma. The time point was: blood 2 weeks post-SBRT. Treatment of the sample: 15 Gy SBRT to primary tumor, nephrectomy 4 weeks later. Blood was sampled at baseline, 2 weeks and 4 weeks after SBRT. The tumor was a clear cell renal cell carcinoma. Sequencing was performed with immunoSEQ multiplex PCR; in TCRdb, only in-frame clones are kept and a portion is missing. The top ten clones hold 6.5% to 8% of a sample with about 58,000 clones, around three quarters of them seen once. V lost 6 bases and J lost 1; bases outside the gene matches: 13. Germline V lookup: CDR1 MDHEN, CDR2 SYDVKM. This CDR3 has 17 amino acids. Whole-study findings and limits: Baseline intratumoral clonotype presence is unknown without pretreatment biopsies. In blood, top tumor clones expanded by 2 weeks, shrinking by 4.

About this clone itself: Its target is not known.

J is TRBJ1-2 and V is TRBV28; 8 bases are a match to TRBD1. The source was blood, collected from a patient whose treatment included radiotherapy and nephrectomy. The source of this sequence is a man in his fifties or sixties with renal cell carcinoma. In DNA form, the CDR3 reads TGTGCCAGCAGCATAATAATAAGGACAGGGCTTAACTATGGCTACACCTTC. This encodes CASSIIIRTGLNYGYTF.